Each of the 25 T cell receptor beta chains below was sequenced from the same sample in a study of T cell changes during pregnancy in multiple sclerosis. Clones were sequenced by immunoSEQ multiplex PCR, and TCRdb holds only the in-frame ones, with some missing. The sample lists tens of thousands of clones; 85% to 90% were seen once. The sequences come from CD4+ T cells from peripheral blood mononuclear cells, collected in the first trimester of pregnancy. These receptors all stem from a female donor with multiple sclerosis, enrolled in a pregnancy study.

This clone was observed once. The chain links TRBV5-1 to TRBJ2-2; 9 positions match TRBD1. This CDR3 contains 14 residues. V trimming: 1 base; J trimming: 6 bases; junction bases outside the gene matches: 1. Germline V gives CDR1 SGHRS, CDR2 YFSETQ. CDR3 region: CASSLTGGAGELFF. DNA for the CDR3: TGCGCCAGCAGCTTGACAGGGGGCGCCGGGGAGCTGTTTTTT.

The chain employs TRBV7-2 and TRBJ2-5; D perhaps matches TRBD2 (6 bases). Trimming removed 2 bases at V and 0 bases at J, with 10 bases between. Germline V CDR1 and CDR2: SGHTA, FQGNSA. The CDR3 spans 15 residues. This chain's CDR3 is CASSLLRLDQETQYF. CDR3 bases: TGTGCCAGCAGCTTATTAAGACTAGACCAAGAGACCCAGTACTTC.

This rearrangement joins TRBV19 to TRBJ1-2; possible D gene TRBD1, 5 bases. The germline CDR1 and CDR2 sequences are LNHDA and SQIVND (reference sequence). The CDR3 consists of 14 residues. Trimming stripped 2 bases from V and 2 bases from J, with 9 bases between. In DNA form, the CDR3 reads TGTGCCAGTAGTATAAGGGGCAGAAACTATGGCTACACCTTC. This encodes CASSIRGRNYGYTF.

This sequence joins TRBV14 and TRBJ2-1, with D tentatively TRBD1 (6 bases). This CDR3 region has 14 residues. Germline CDR1 and CDR2: SGHDN and FVKESK. The V end lost 4 bases, the J end lost 3 bases, and 10 bases lay between the germline ends. CDR3: CASSPGHLYNEQFF. The CDR3 coding sequence is TGTGCCAGCAGCCCGGGACACCTCTACAATGAGCAGTTCTTC.

CDR3 DNA sequence: TGTGCCAGCAGGGAACAGGGAATATATGGCTACACCTTC. It is translated as CASREQGIYGYTF. The V gene is TRBV5-4, the J gene TRBJ1-2, with a tentative D call TRBD1 (6 bases). This CDR3 spans 13 amino acids. CDR1 is SGHNT, CDR2 YYREEE, per germline (reference sequence). The V end lost 5 bases, the J end lost 5 bases, and 13 bases lay between the germline ends.

The chain has TRBV4-1 and TRBJ2-1, with a weak D call TRBD2 (5 bases). From germline, CDR1 is MGHRA and CDR2 YSYEKL. Deletions cut 3 bases from V and 6 bases from J, with 12 bases between. The CDR3 totals 14 residues. CDR3 residues: CASSQPTSSNEQFF. The CDR3 DNA sequence: TGCGCCAGCAGCCAGCCAACTAGTAGCAATGAGCAGTTCTTC.

V is TRBV18 and J is TRBJ2-2; the D gene is possibly TRBD2 (5 bases). Germline CDR1 and CDR2: KGHSH and LQKENI. The CDR3 contains 15 residues. Trimming left V 0 bases short and J 6 bases short, with 11 bases between. CDR3 region: CASSPPGRASGELFF. Here the CDR3 DNA reads TGTGCCAGCTCACCACCAGGGCGGGCATCCGGGGAGCTGTTTTTT.

The V gene is TRBV30, the J gene TRBJ1-5; 11 nucleotides align to TRBD1. CDR1 is GTSNPN, CDR2 SVGIG, per germline (reference sequence). V lost 8 bases, J lost 6 bases, and 3 bases stayed unmatched. The CDR3 contains 12 residues. The CDR3 protein is CAADRGLQPQHF. The CDR3, as DNA: TGTGCCGCGGACAGGGGGCTTCAGCCCCAGCATTTT.

The CDR3 reads CASRTAGDPGANVLTF. As DNA, the CDR3 is TGTGCCAGCAGGACCGCAGGGGATCCTGGGGCCAACGTCCTGACTTTC. J is TRBJ2-6 and V is TRBV5-6; tentatively, D is TRBD1 (6 bases). The germline CDR1 and CDR2 sequences are SGHDT and YYEEEE. Trimming removed 5 bases at V and 2 bases at J, with 14 bases between. The CDR3 length is 16 residues. Full variable domain (outside the CDR3, taken from reference TRBV5-6 and TRBJ2-6): DAGVTQSPTHLIKTRGQQVTLRCSPKSGHDTVSWYQQALGQGPQFIFQYYEEEERQRGNFPDRFSGHQFPNYSSELNVNALLLGDSALYLCASRTAGDPGANVLTFGAGSRLTVL.

Concerning this clone: At one boundary the junction diverges from the germline segment, which might be a read error. This chain connects TRBV4-3 to TRBJ1-4; 7 bases match TRBD1. This CDR3 has 13 residues. CDR1 and CDR2 (germline): LGHNA, YSLEER. The CDR3 DNA reads as TGCGTCAGCAGCCTCACAGGGGCGGAAAAACTGTTTTTT. It encodes CVSSLTGAEKLFF.

The chain combines TRBV21-1 with TRBJ2-1; the table assigns TRBD2, which was not confirmed against the DNA. TRBV21-1 is annotated as a pseudogene. CDR3 length: 14 amino acids. The CDR3 protein is CARVTGAGGNEQFF. CDR3 coding DNA: TGTGCCAGGGTGACGGGTGCCGGGGGGAATGAGCAGTTCTTC.

The chain is built from TRBV5-1 and TRBJ2-7, with 10 bases that match TRBD1. With 4 bases clipped from V and 6 bases from J, the junction kept 4 bases outside the gene matches. This CDR3 has 13 amino acids. Germline values: CDR1 SGHRS, CDR2 YFSETQ. Here the CDR3 reads CASSGQGEGEQYF. The CDR3 nucleotides are TGCGCCAGCAGCGGACAGGGGGAGGGCGAGCAGTACTTC. The complete variable domain, with remaining parts taken from reference TRBV5-1 and TRBJ2-7, reads KAGVTQTPRYLIKTRGQQVTLSCSPISGHRSVSWYQQTPGQGLQFLFEYFSETQRNKGNFPGRFSGRQFSNSRSEMNVSTLELGDSALYLCASSGQGEGEQYFGPGTRLTVT.

The J gene is TRBJ1-2, the V gene TRBV19, with a possible D match to TRBD1 (5 bases). Germline CDR1 and CDR2: LNHDA and SQIVND (reference sequence). The V and J ends lost 5 bases and 0 bases respectively, with 13 bases between them. There are 15 residues in the CDR3. CDR3 in amino acids: CASSLLQETNYGYTF. The CDR3 nucleotides are TGTGCCAGTAGTCTTTTACAGGAAACTAACTATGGCTACACCTTC.

V gene TRBV2 combines with J gene TRBJ2-7, with D possibly being TRBD1 (6 bases). In germline, CDR1 is SNHLY, CDR2 FYNNEI. This CDR3 is built from 12 residues. The V end was cut by 2 bases, the J end by 4 bases, with 6 bases between. CDR3 sequence reads: CASSEQGYEQYF. CDR3 sequence (DNA): TGTGCCAGCAGTGAACAGGGGTACGAGCAGTACTTC.

The V gene is TRBV21-1, the J gene TRBJ2-1; the table assigns TRBD2, which was not confirmed against the DNA. TRBV21-1 is described as a pseudogene. The CDR3 has 14 amino acids. The CDR3 is CASSKGSTPYEQFF. The CDR3 coding sequence is TGTGCCAGCAGCAAAGGTAGTACCCCCTATGAGCAGTTCTTC.

This chain connects TRBV28 to TRBJ2-5, with D maybe TRBD2 (7 bases). This CDR3 comprises 14 residues. The V gene lost 8 bases and the J gene lost 1 base, with 14 bases spanning the gap. The germline CDR1 and CDR2 sequences are MDHEN and SYDVKM. The CDR3 DNA follows: TGTGCCAGCCACCGAGGGGGGGGCCAAGAGACCCAGTACTTC. Translating it yields CASHRGGGQETQYF. The variable domain in full, with the rest retrieved from reference TRBV28 and TRBJ2-5, is DVKVTQSSRYLVKRTGEKVFLECVQDMDHENMFWYRQDPGLGLRLIYFSYDVKMKEKGDIPEGYSVSREKKERFSLILESASTNQTSMYLCASHRGGGQETQYFGPGTRLLVL.

This chain connects TRBV12-2 to TRBJ2-7; TRBD2 is taken as the D call from the table, unchecked against the DNA. TRBV12-2 is described as a pseudogene. This CDR3 region has 15 residues. The CDR3 loop reads CASRIRTSLPYEQYF. The CDR3 DNA is TGTGCAAGTCGCATTAGGACTAGCCTCCCCTACGAGCAGTACTTC.

This clone was counted a single time. The chain combines TRBV18 with TRBJ1-3; 8 bases fit TRBD1. The trim removed 4 bases at V and 0 bases at J, leaving 2 bases unmatched. The CDR3 is made up of 15 amino acids. CDR1 KGHSH and CDR2 LQKENI come from the germline V gene. The CDR3 coding sequence is TGTGCCAGCTCACAACAGGGGGACTCTGGAAACACCATATATTTT. It translates to CASSQQGDSGNTIYF.

The chain joins TRBV19 to TRBJ2-6; TRBD1 agrees at 8 bases. This CDR3 comprises 16 residues. Looked up from germline, CDR1 is LNHDA and CDR2 is SQIVND (reference sequence). V shed 5 bases and J 0 bases; nucleotides not matched to a gene: 3. The CDR3 region is CASSLQGASGANVLTF. The DNA for the CDR3 is TGTGCCAGTAGTCTGCAGGGGGCCTCTGGGGCCAACGTCCTGACTTTC.

This rearrangement joins TRBV7-9 to TRBJ2-3, with TRBD1 matching 8 bases. There are 15 residues in the CDR3. Germline CDR1 is SEHNR and CDR2 is FQNEAQ (reference sequence). The ends lost 5 bases at V and 2 bases at J; junction bases unmatched: 6. The CDR3 reads CASSPGQGFTDTQYF. Here the CDR3 DNA reads TGTGCCAGCAGCCCCGGACAGGGTTTCACAGATACGCAGTATTTT.

The chain recombines TRBV5-4 with TRBJ2-7; 8 bases line up with TRBD1. This CDR3 has 13 amino acids. V shed 3 bases, J shed 3 bases, and the junction held 2 bases outside the gene matches. Germline V gives CDR1 SGHNT, CDR2 YYREEE (reference sequence). CDR3 sequence (DNA): TGTGCCAGCAGCTCAGGGACAGGCTACGAGCAGTACTTC. Protein sequence: CASSSGTGYEQYF. Full variable domain (missing parts from reference TRBV5-4 and TRBJ2-7): ETGVTQSPTHLIKTRGQQVTLRCSSQSGHNTVSWYQQALGQGPQFIFQYYREEENGRGNFPPRFSGLQFPNYSSELNVNALELDDSALYLCASSSGTGYEQYFGPGTRLTVT.

The rearrangement joins TRBV6-1 to TRBJ1-2; 10 positions agree with TRBD1. CDR1 and CDR2 (germline): MNHNS, SASEGT. The CDR3 is 15 residues long. V dropped 8 bases and J dropped 10; count of bases not matched to a gene: 16. CDR3 sequence: CASVEQAGTGEDYTF. The CDR3 bases are TGTGCCAGCGTAGAACAAGCTGGGACAGGGGAGGACTACACCTTC.

J is TRBJ1-4 and V is TRBV29-1; 7 nucleotides agree with TRBD1. The trim removed 0 bases at V and 7 bases at J, leaving 8 bases unmatched. This CDR3 comprises 15 residues. From germline, CDR1 is SQVTM and CDR2 ANQGSEA. This chain's CDR3 is CSVEETRGLGEKLFF. CDR3 sequence (DNA): TGCAGCGTTGAAGAGACGAGGGGGCTGGGTGAAAAACTGTTTTTT.

The genes are TRBV29-1 and TRBJ2-5; the D is unclear. Trimming cost V 4 bases and J 1 base, with 10 bases left between them. This CDR3 is built from 13 residues. Germline loops: CDR1 SQVTM, CDR2 ANQGSEA. This CDR3 reads CSVVTLLQETQYF. The CDR3 coding sequence is TGCAGCGTTGTTACTCTCCTCCAAGAGACCCAGTACTTC. The full variable domain, completed using reference TRBV29-1 and TRBJ2-5, is SAVISQKPSRDICQRGTSLTIQCQVDSQVTMMFWYRQQPGQSLTLIATANQGSEATYESGFVIDKFPISRPNLTFSTLTVSNMSPEDSSIYLCSVVTLLQETQYFGPGTRLLVL.

The chain recombines TRBV5-1 with TRBJ2-7; TRBD1 agrees at 7 bases. The V and J ends lost 0 bases and 2 bases, in that order; junction bases with no gene match: 8. This CDR3 is built from 16 residues. Germline values: CDR1 SGHRS, CDR2 YFSETQ. CDR3 protein: CASSLGGQAMTYEQYF. CDR3 coding DNA: TGCGCCAGCAGCTTGGGTGGACAGGCCATGACCTACGAGCAGTACTTC.